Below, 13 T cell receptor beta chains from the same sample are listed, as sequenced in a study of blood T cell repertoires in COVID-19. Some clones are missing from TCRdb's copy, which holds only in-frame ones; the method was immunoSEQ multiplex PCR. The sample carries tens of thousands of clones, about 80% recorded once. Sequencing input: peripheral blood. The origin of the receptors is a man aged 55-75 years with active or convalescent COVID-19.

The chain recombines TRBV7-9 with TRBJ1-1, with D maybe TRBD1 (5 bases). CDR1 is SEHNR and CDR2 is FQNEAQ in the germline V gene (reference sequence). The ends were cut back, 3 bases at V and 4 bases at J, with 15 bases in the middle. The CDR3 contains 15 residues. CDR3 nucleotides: TGTGCCAGCAGCTTTGGAGGGGATCGGGGCACTGAAGCTTTCTTT. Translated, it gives CASSFGGDRGTEAFF.

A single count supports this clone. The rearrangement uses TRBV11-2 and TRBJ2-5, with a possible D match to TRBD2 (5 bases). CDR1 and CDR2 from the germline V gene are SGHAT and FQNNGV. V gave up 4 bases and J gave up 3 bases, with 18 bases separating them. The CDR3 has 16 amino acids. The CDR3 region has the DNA TGTGCCAGCAGCTCGATTCCCGGACTGTTAAAAGAGACCCAGTACTTC. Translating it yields CASSSIPGLLKETQYF. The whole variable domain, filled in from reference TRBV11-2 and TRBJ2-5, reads EAGVAQSPRYKIIEKRQSVAFWCNPISGHATLYWYQQILGQGPKLLIQFQNNGVVDDSQLPKDRFSAERLKGVDSTLKIQPAKLEDSAVYLCASSSIPGLLKETQYFGPGTRLLVL.

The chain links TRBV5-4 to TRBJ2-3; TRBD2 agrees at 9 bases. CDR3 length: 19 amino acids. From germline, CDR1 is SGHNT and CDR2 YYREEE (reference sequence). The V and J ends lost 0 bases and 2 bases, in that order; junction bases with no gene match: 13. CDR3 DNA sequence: TGTGCCAGCAGCTTGGGAATAATCTCTAGCGGGGCCTCCACAGATACGCAGTATTTT. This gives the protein CASSLGIISSGASTDTQYF.

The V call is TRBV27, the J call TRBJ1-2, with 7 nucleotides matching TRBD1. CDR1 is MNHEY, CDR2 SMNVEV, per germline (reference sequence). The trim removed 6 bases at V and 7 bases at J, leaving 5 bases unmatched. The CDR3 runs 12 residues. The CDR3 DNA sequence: TGTGCCAGCAGGACAGGGACGGCTGGCTACACCTTC. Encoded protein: CASRTGTAGYTF.

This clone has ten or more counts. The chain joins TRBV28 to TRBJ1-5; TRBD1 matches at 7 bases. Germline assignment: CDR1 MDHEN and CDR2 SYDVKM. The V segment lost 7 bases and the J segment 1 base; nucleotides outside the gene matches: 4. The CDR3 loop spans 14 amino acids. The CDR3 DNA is TGTGCCAGCAAGTCGACAGGGAGCAATCAGCCCCAGCATTTT. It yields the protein CASKSTGSNQPQHF.

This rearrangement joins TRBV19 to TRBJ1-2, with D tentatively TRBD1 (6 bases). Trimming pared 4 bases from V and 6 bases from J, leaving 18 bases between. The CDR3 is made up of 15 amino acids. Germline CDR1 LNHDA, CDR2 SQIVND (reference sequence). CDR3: CASSRGLQGSHGYTF. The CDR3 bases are TGTGCCAGTAGTAGAGGGCTGCAGGGGAGCCATGGCTACACCTTC.

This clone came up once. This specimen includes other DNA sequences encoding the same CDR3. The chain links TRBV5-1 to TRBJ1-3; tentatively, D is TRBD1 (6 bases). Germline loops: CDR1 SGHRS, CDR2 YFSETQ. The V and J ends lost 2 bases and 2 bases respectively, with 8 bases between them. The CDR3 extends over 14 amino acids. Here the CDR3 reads CASSLQGTGNTIYF. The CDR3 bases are TGCGCCAGCAGCTTACAGGGAACTGGAAACACCATATATTTT.

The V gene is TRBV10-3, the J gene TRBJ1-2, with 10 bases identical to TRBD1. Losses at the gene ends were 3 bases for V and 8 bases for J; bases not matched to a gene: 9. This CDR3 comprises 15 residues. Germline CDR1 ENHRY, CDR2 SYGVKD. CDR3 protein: CAISDRPGTGDGYTF. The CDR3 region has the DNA TGTGCCATCAGTGACCGTCCCGGGACAGGGGACGGCTACACCTTC.

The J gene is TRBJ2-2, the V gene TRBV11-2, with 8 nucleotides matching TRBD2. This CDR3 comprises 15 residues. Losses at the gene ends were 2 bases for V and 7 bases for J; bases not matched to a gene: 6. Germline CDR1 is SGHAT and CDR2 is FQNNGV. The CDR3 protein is CASSLRGGTIGELFF. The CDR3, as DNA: TGTGCCAGCAGCTTACGGGGGGGGACGATCGGGGAGCTGTTTTTT.

In DNA, the CDR3 is TGTGCCAGCAGAGCACTAGCGGGGGCCCCCGGGGAGCTGTTTTTT. Translated, it gives CASRALAGAPGELFF. The V gene is TRBV6-4, the J gene TRBJ2-2; 11 bases fit TRBD2. CDR3 size: 15 residues. Trimming cost V 6 bases and J 6 bases; bases outside gene matches: 6. Per the germline V gene, CDR1 is MRHNA and CDR2 is SNTAGT.

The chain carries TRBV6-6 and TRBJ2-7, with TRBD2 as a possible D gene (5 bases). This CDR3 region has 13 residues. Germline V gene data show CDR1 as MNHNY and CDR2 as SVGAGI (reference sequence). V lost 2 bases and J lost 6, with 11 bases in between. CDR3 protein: CASSYVQDSEQYF. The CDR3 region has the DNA TGTGCCAGCAGTTACGTGCAGGACTCCGAGCAGTACTTC.

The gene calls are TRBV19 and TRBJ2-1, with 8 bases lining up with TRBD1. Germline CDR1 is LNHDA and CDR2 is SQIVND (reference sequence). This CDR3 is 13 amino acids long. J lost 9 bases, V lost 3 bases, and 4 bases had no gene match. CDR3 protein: CASSMTGDVEQFF. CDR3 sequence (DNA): TGTGCCAGTAGTATGACAGGGGATGTTGAGCAGTTCTTC. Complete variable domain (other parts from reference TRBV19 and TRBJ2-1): DGGITQSPKYLFRKEGQNVTLSCEQNLNHDAMYWYRQDPGQGLRLIYYSQIVNDFQKGDIAEGYSVSREKKESFPLTVTSAQKNPTAFYLCASSMTGDVEQFFGPGTRLTVL.

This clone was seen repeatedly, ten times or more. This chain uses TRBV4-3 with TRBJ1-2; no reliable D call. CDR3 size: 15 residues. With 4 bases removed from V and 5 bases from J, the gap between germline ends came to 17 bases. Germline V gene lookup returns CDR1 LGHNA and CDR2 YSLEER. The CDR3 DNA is TGCGCCAGCAGCCCGAGTCGCGAGAGTTATTATGGCTACACCTTC. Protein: CASSPSRESYYGYTF.